This T cell receptor (beta chain) was documented in a study of T-cell reconstitution after alpha-beta-depleted transplantation in children. Study results and limitations: Surviving recipient T cells and thymic progenitors accounted for the high day-60 TCRbeta diversity observed in some patients. Counts and diversity of T cells one year after transplant came mostly from newly produced T cells. Expanded graft clones, several hundred of them, were reportedly the source of alpha-beta T cells about two months after transplant.

V was pared by 2 bases and J by 0 bases, with 14 bases between. The germline V gene has CDR1 SGHVS and CDR2 FQNEAQ. This CDR3 region has 17 residues. In its sample, this clonotype was seen many times. Its antigen remains unknown. A TCRbeta library incorporating unique molecular identifiers was prepared. TCRdb reprocessed the PCR reads with MiXCR, giving one entry per CDR3 protein. Of some 460,000 distinct CDR3 sequences detected, roughly 16% appear once; the ten largest clones hold around 28%. This chain links TRBV7-8 with TRBJ2-1, with a weak D call TRBD2 (5 bases). Specimen: PBMCs, mostly from graft donor cells, collected 360 days after TCRalphabeta/CD19-depleted stem cell transplant. The source is a boy in the first two years of life who had a stem cell transplant for Wiskott-Aldrich syndrome, so the T cells may come from the graft donor. For the CDR3, the DNA is TGTGCCAGCAGCTTATGGTCAGCTGGGAGCTCCTACAATGAGCAGTTCTTC. Translated: CASSLWSAGSSYNEQFF. Looking up the rest from reference TRBV7-8 and TRBJ2-1 gives the full variable domain: GAGVSQSPRYKVAKRGQDVALRCDPISGHVSLFWYQQALGQGPEFLTYFQNEAQLDKSGLPSDRFFAERPEGSVSTLKIQRTQQEDSAVYLCASSLWSAGSSYNEQFFGPGTRLTVL.